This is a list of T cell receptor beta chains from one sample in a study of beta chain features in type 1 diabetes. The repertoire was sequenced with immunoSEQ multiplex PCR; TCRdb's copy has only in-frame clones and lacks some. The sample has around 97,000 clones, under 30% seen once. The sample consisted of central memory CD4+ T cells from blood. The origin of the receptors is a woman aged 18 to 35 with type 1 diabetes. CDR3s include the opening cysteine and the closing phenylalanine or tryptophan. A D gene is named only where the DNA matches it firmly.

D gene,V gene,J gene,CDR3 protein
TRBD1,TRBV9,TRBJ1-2,CASSVAAQTGGNGYTF
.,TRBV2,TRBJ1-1,CASSLRGGDTEAFF
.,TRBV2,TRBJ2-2,CACRGGEPGELFF
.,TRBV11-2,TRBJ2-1,CASSRTLRDSGHEQFF
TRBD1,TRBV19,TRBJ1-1,CASSRTGGTTEAFF
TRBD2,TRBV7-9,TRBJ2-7,CASSLALAGRYEQYF
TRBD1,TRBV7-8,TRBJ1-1,CASSFGQGRDTEAFF
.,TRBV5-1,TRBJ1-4,CASSLGQNNEKLFF
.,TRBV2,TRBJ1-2,CASSQGLLLVDTF
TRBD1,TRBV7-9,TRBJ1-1,CASRFRGQGNTEAFF
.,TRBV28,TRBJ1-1,CASSPTGMNTEAFF
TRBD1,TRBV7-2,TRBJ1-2,CASSSYEQGAYGYTF
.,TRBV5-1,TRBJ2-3,CASSPSTDTQYF
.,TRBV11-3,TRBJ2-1,CASSSEGYNEQFF
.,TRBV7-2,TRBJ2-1,CASSSLGFRDEQFF
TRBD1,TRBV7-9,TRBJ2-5,CASSLGQGETQYF
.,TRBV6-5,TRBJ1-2,CASSFRTAPPGGYTF
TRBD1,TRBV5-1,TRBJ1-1,CASSSKQGAGTEAFF
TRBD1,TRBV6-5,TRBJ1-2,CASSYSSRGGDSGYTF
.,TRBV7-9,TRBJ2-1,CASSWGTSYNEQFF
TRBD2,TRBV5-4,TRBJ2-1,CASSPRGALVNNEQFF
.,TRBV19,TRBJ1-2,CASSIDRPNYGYTF
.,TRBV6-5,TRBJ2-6,CASSTGTGANVLTF
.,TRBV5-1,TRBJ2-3,CASSPSDRLLTDTQYF
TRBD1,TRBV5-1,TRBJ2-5,CASSLQGQETQYF
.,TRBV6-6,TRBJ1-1,CASRPGFTVVTEAFF
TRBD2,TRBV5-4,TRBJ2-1,CASSHAGGGYNEQFF
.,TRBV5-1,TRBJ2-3,CASSSRVTDTQYF
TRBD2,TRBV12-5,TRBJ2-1,CASGLASGRAYNEQFF
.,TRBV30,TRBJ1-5,CAWSYQARSNQPQHF
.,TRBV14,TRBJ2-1,CASSLGVGGNQFF
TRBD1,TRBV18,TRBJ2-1,CASSPTADRGYNEQFF
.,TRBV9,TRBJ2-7,CASYFRAADLYEQYF
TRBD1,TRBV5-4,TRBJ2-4,CASSSTGQGETKNIQYF
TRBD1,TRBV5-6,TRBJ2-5,CASSSTGQGDQETQYF
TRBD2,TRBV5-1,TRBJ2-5,CASSPSGRAGWETQYF
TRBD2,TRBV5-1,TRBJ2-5,CASSLVASGSTETQYF
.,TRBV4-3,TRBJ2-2,CASSRAGNTGELFF
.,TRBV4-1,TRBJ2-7,CASSPGPGRTYEQYF
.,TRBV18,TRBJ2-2,CASSALDTGELFF
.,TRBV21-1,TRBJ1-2,CASSTSRQGTF
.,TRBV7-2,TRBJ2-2,CASSLAWGVGELFF
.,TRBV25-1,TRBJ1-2,CASSVAGSNYGYTF
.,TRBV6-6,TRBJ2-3,CASSFPTGNTQYF
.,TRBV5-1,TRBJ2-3,CASSPQHRGDTQYF
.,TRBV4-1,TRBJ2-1,CASSQVQVSRNEQFF
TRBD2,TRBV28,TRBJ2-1,CASSGDGLAAYNEQFF
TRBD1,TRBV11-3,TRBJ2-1,CASSLVSPTGGNEQFF
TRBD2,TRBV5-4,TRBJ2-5,CASSSGLEETQYF
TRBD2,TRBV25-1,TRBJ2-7,CASSDRGGYEQYF
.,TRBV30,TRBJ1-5,CAWSVQGSVFSQPQHF
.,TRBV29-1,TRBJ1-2,CSVLPPGHTLDGGYTF
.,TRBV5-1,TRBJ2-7,CASSLAAGIADEQYF
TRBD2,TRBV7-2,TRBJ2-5,CASSLADGRQETQYF
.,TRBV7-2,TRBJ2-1,CASSFTRRDEQFF